This T cell receptor beta chain was captured by sequencing in a study of CD8+ T cells in alopecia areata. This clone was counted only a few times. Reverse transcribed after extraction, RNA yielded cDNA as the sequencing template. Sequenced by immunoSEQ multiplex PCR; TCRdb stores in-frame clones only, minus some. The repertoire holds some 200,000 clones, with over 50% as singletons. The sample was CD4+ T cells sorted from blood, taken at week 0. The sequence was obtained from a human donor with alopecia areata.

The CDR3, as DNA: TGTGCCACAGGGGGCATAGATACAGATACGCAGTATTTT. Translation: CATGGIDTDTQYF. The chain uses TRBV15 and TRBJ2-3; the match to TRBD1 covers 7 bases. Trimming took 9 bases from V and 3 from J; bases not matched to a gene: 6. CDR1 and CDR2 (germline): LNHNV, YYDKDF (reference sequence). The length of the CDR3 is 13 residues.